This TCR beta chain was recorded in a study of T-cell reconstitution after alpha-beta-depleted transplantation in children. Unique molecular identifiers were incorporated during preparation of the TCRbeta library. MiXCR was run by TCRdb on the PCR reads, yielding one entry per CDR3 protein. The sample gives over 200,000 distinct CDR3 sequences, 8.5% to 10% of which show up once; around 6% is in the top ten. Between the trimmed V and J ends, which lost 5 bases and 0 bases, there was a span of 20 bases. Looked up from germline, CDR1 is SEHNR and CDR2 is FQNEAQ (reference sequence). The CDR3 has 17 amino acids. This clonotype was counted a few times.

The TCR comes from a human donor who donated a stem cell graft to a child with acute lymphoblastic leukemia. V gene TRBV7-9 combines with J gene TRBJ2-7, with D perhaps matching TRBD2 (6 bases). The sample was PBMCs from the stem cell graft donor, taken from the stem cell graft. CDR3 in DNA: TGTGCCAGCAGCCCAGCGGGTGGCTGGGGGAGCTCCTACGAGCAGTACTTC. This encodes CASSPAGGWGSSYEQYF.